These 3 T cell receptor beta chains were sequenced from one sample in a study of blood T cells in healthy people across ages (dated by TCRdb to between 2014 and 2017). The method was 5' RACE. Sequencing instrument: Illumina HiSeq 2500. A second PCR of roughly 7 to 12 cycles was performed with a sample-barcoded 5' primer and a J-beta primer mix. TCRdb reanalyzed the raw reads on its own, using fastp at Q25 for trimming and MiXCR for clone calling, and kept in-frame beta chains. One record per CDR3 amino acid sequence lists the most common genes and DNA. The sample table shows 1.5 million to 2 million distinct CDR3 sequences, and around half are seen once. The ten top clones hold about 2.1% of the sample. What was sequenced was blood. The receptors shown here come from a woman aged 40-49 years in good health.

The chain combines TRBV29-1 with TRBJ2-6, with 7 bases fitting TRBD1. The ends lost 8 bases at V and 0 bases at J; junction bases unmatched: 4. CDR1 SQVTM and CDR2 ANQGSEA come from the germline V gene. This CDR3 is 14 amino acids long. CDR3 nucleotides: TGCAGCCACAGGGGTAACTCTGGGGCCAACGTCCTGACTTTC. It codes for CSHRGNSGANVLTF.

The chain employs TRBV20-1 and TRBJ2-1; TRBD1 agrees at 10 bases. Trimming removed 2 bases from V and 5 bases from J; junction bases left unmatched: 6. The V gene's germline CDR1 is DFQATT and CDR2 SNEGSKA (reference sequence). The CDR3 totals 15 residues. The CDR3, as DNA: TGCAGTGCTAGAAGGACAGGGGGAAGGAACAATGAGCAGTTCTTC. Translated: CSARRTGGRNNEQFF.

A few counts support this clonotype. This chain joins TRBV10-3 and TRBJ2-3, with TRBD1 as a possible D gene (6 bases). Germline V CDR1 and CDR2: ENHRY, SYGVKD. V was clipped by 2 bases and J by 4 bases, with 16 bases between them. The CDR3 runs to 16 residues. CDR3 sequence: CAISELDRPSADTQYF. CDR3 DNA sequence: TGTGCCATCAGTGAGCTTGACAGGCCGTCGGCAGATACGCAGTATTTT.